The present TCR beta chain was sequenced within a study of blood T cell repertoires in COVID-19. Study-wide background: Spain, Italy and the United States supplied samples that represented acute and convalescent COVID-19. Sample material is recorded as cDNA or gDNA derived from T cells, B-cell-depleted T cells, or PBMCs.

Enrollment of patients from Seattle took place during active infection, with longitudinal follow-up. Original analysis: Using reference gene primer amplification, nucleated cell counts were estimated. Method: immunoSEQ multiplex PCR; TCRdb's copy keeps in-frame clones and lacks some. V, J and clone size are those of that table, while D and trimming were read from the DNA. The sample lists some 200,000 clones; about nine tenths were seen once. The CDR3 totals 16 residues. CDR1 is SGHRS and CDR2 is YFSETQ in the germline V gene. After removal of 4 bases from V and 0 bases from J, the junction contained 3 bases not matched to a gene.

Sequencing was done on a sample of peripheral blood. This sequence was found in a woman in her sixties or seventies with COVID-19, enrolled during active disease. The rearrangement links TRBV5-1 to TRBJ2-7; 14 bases map to TRBD2. DNA of the CDR3: TGCGCCAGCAGCCCGGGACTAGCGGGAGTCTCCTACGAGCAGTACTTC. This encodes CASSPGLAGVSYEQYF.